The 14 T cell receptor beta chains in this list originate from one sample, sequenced in a study of PD-1 blockade in classical Hodgkin lymphoma. Every patient experienced relapse after autologous stem cell transplantation, and brentuximab vedotin exposure varied. Sequencing was performed with immunoSEQ multiplex PCR; in TCRdb, only in-frame clones are kept and a portion is missing. The sample includes 70,000 or so clones, about two thirds of them seen just once. The sequencing used peripheral blood mononuclear cells (PBMCs), collected before the second cycle of nivolumab. The receptors stem from a human donor with classical Hodgkin lymphoma.

The V and J genes are TRBV2 and TRBJ2-1; 7 bases match TRBD2. Looked up from germline, CDR1 is SNHLY and CDR2 is FYNNEI. With 6 bases clipped from V and 2 bases from J, the junction kept 7 bases outside the gene matches. The CDR3 has 15 residues. The CDR3 DNA follows: TGTGCCAGCAGGGTGGGGACTATTCCCTACAATGAGCAGTTCTTC. Protein: CASRVGTIPYNEQFF.

The chain carries TRBV4-1 and TRBJ1-4; D is possibly TRBD1 (6 bases). V was shortened by 0 bases and J by 6 bases, with 11 bases between the two germline ends. Per the germline V gene, CDR1 is MGHRA and CDR2 is YSYEKL. There are 15 residues in the CDR3. As DNA, the CDR3 is TGCGCCAGCAGCCAAGATCAGGCAGGGGATGAAAAACTGTTTTTT. Translated: CASSQDQAGDEKLFF.

The chain is built from TRBV5-1 and TRBJ2-3; no definite D call. Trimming pared 6 bases from V and 5 bases from J, leaving 13 bases between. Germline loops: CDR1 SGHRS, CDR2 YFSETQ. The CDR3 runs to 13 residues. The CDR3 protein is CASNVIPEDTQYF. CDR3 sequence (DNA): TGCGCCAGCAACGTGATCCCGGAAGATACGCAGTATTTT.

This chain joins TRBV7-9 and TRBJ2-5; D remains ambiguous. The V end lost 2 bases, the J end lost 2 bases, and 6 bases lay between the germline ends. Germline lookup yields CDR1 SEHNR and CDR2 FQNEAQ (reference sequence). The CDR3 runs to 13 residues. The CDR3 region is CASSLISQETQYF. In nucleotides, the CDR3 is TGTGCCAGCAGCTTAATCAGTCAAGAGACCCAGTACTTC.

The chain employs TRBV2 and TRBJ1-1; a possible D gene is TRBD1 (6 bases). Germline CDR1 SNHLY, CDR2 FYNNEI. This CDR3 has 14 amino acids. Trimming removed 2 bases from V and 1 base from J, with 8 bases in between. The CDR3 bases are TGTGCCAGCAGTGAAAGGGACAAGAACACTGAAGCTTTCTTT. This codes for CASSERDKNTEAFF.

The chain uses TRBV4-1 and TRBJ2-1; tentatively, D is TRBD2 (5 bases). The germline CDR1 and CDR2 sequences are MGHRA and YSYEKL. Trimming left V 4 bases short and J 8 bases short, with 12 bases between. The CDR3 has 13 amino acids. CDR3 protein: CASSRGEGDEQFF. CDR3 bases: TGCGCCAGCAGCCGTGGCGAGGGTGATGAGCAGTTCTTC.

Comment on this clone: This sequence may be a read error, since a much larger clone differs from it by one base. The V and J genes are TRBV6-1 and TRBJ1-3; D uncertain. Germline-derived CDR1 and CDR2 are MNHNS and SASEGT. V shed 3 bases and J shed 4 bases, with 1 base lying between them. The CDR3 has 11 amino acids. The CDR3 DNA sequence: TGTGCCAGCAGTGACGGAAACACCATATATTTT. Protein sequence: CASSDGNTIYF.

In this sample, this clone turned up a few times. The chain employs TRBV19 and TRBJ1-5; D is possibly TRBD1 (6 bases). CDR1 and CDR2 (germline): LNHDA, SQIVND (reference sequence). The CDR3 spans 15 residues. V lost 1 base and J lost 7, with 14 bases in between. DNA of the CDR3: TGTGCCAGTAGTATAGGTATGGCAGGGGTGCAGCCCCAGCATTTT. It encodes CASSIGMAGVQPQHF.

This CDR3 reads CASSQDRVAGVVEQYF. Written as DNA, the CDR3 is TGTGCCAGCAGCCAAGATCGGGTAGCGGGAGTGGTCGAGCAGTACTTC. This chain joins TRBV4-2 and TRBJ2-7; 9 bases agree with TRBD2. Germline V lookup: CDR1 LGHNA, CDR2 YNFKEQ. The CDR3 has 16 amino acids. The trim removed 0 bases at V and 6 bases at J, leaving 9 bases unmatched.

This chain's CDR3 is CASRGPGPGTEAFF. The CDR3, as DNA: TGTGCCAGCAGAGGACCGGGACCCGGGACTGAAGCTTTCTTT. The rearrangement joins TRBV2 to TRBJ1-1; a weak D match, TRBD1 (5 bases). The CDR3 runs 14 residues. The ends were cut back, 6 bases at V and 5 bases at J, with 16 bases in the middle. The germline CDR1 and CDR2 sequences are SNHLY and FYNNEI.

The chain links TRBV27 to TRBJ1-6; TRBD1 agrees at 7 bases. Germline-derived CDR1 and CDR2 are MNHEY and SMNVEV (reference sequence). This CDR3 is built from 15 residues. J lost 7 bases, V lost 5 bases, and 8 bases had no gene match. CDR3: CASSIIKGANSPLHF. The CDR3 DNA is TGTGCCAGCAGTATCATCAAGGGGGCGAATTCACCCCTCCACTTT.

This clone has a handful of counts. The chain carries TRBV19 and TRBJ1-3; tentative D call: TRBD1 (5 bases). V lost 0 bases and J lost 2, with 11 bases in between. In germline, CDR1 is LNHDA, CDR2 SQIVND (reference sequence). This CDR3 has 16 amino acids. The CDR3 region is CASSIEGDSPGNTIYF. The CDR3 region has the DNA TGTGCCAGTAGTATAGAGGGTGACAGTCCTGGAAACACCATATATTTT.

The gene calls are TRBV7-6 and TRBJ2-1, with D unclear. This CDR3 spans 12 amino acids. Germline V gene lookup returns CDR1 SGHVS and CDR2 FNYEAQ. Trimming removed 6 bases from V and 6 bases from J, with 9 bases in between. The CDR3 DNA follows: TGTGCCAGCAGTCTGGCCCCCAATGAGCAGTTCTTC. The encoded protein is CASSLAPNEQFF.

To note about this clone: At the DNA level, this CDR3 is encoded by other sequences in the same sample as well. The genes are TRBV11-2 and TRBJ2-7; TRBD1 aligns across 9 bases. The CDR3 loop spans 14 amino acids. Looked up from germline, CDR1 is SGHAT and CDR2 is FQNNGV. The trim removed 3 bases at V and 4 bases at J, leaving 4 bases unmatched. CDR3 loop: CASSFGTGLYEQYF. CDR3 in DNA: TGTGCCAGCAGCTTCGGGACAGGGTTATACGAGCAGTACTTC.